This passage covers 14 T cell receptor beta chains from one sample sequenced in a study of glioma-infiltrating T cells after dendritic cell vaccination (dated by TCRdb to about 2016). Libraries came from the immunoSEQ multiplex PCR assay. TCRdb mirrors the immuneACCESS table, restricted to in-frame sequences. Some clones are absent from its copies; in checked studies, under half trace to an unresolved V gene, and the reason for the others is unknown. Recorded for this sample are fewer than 50,000 clones; roughly 85% of them occurred a single time. The ten largest clones take up approximately 10% of the sample. This material consisted of blood, taken before dendritic cell vaccination. These receptors were obtained from a human donor with glioblastoma.

CDR3 loop: CAWSVARDRGRLSGANVLTF. The CDR3 DNA follows: TGTGCCTGGAGTGTGGCCCGGGACAGGGGGCGCTTGAGTGGGGCCAACGTCCTGACTTTC. The chain couples TRBV30 to TRBJ2-6; 12 bases align to TRBD1. J gave up 3 bases and V 0 bases, and 12 bases lay outside the gene matches. The CDR3 loop spans 20 amino acids. Germline V lookup: CDR1 GTSNPN, CDR2 SVGIG (reference sequence).

The chain couples TRBV19 to TRBJ1-2; D is unresolved. Germline V gives CDR1 LNHDA, CDR2 SQIVND (reference sequence). Between the trimmed V and J ends, which lost 5 bases and 7 bases, there was a span of 5 bases. The CDR3 extends over 10 amino acids. The CDR3 region is CASSGGGYTF. CDR3 sequence (DNA): TGTGCCAGTAGTGGCGGTGGCTACACCTTC.

The J gene is TRBJ2-3, the V gene TRBV5-1; 8 bases map to TRBD2. From germline, CDR1 is SGHRS and CDR2 YFSETQ. The CDR3 sequence is 19 residues long. V shed 0 bases and J 1 base; nucleotides not matched to a gene: 13. The CDR3 DNA follows: TGCGCCAGCAGCTTGGAGGGCGGGGGGAACCAACTAGGCACAGATACGCAGTATTTT. The encoded protein is CASSLEGGGNQLGTDTQYF.

Of note for this clone: The conserved phenylalanine or tryptophan is not found at the CDR3 terminus, so this likely reflects a read error. Because the CDR3's place on the DNA is in doubt, the DNA is left out and the CDR3 is given as listed by TCRdb. The genes are TRBV19 and TRBJ2-7; the table's D call TRBD1 went unverified against the DNA. Germline V gene lookup returns CDR1 LNHDA and CDR2 SQIVND (reference sequence). Ends included, the CDR3 has 11 residues. CDR3 sequence reads: CATRTGETKYL.

The chain employs TRBV6-6 and TRBJ1-1; D unresolved. The CDR3 runs 13 residues. The V and J ends lost 6 bases and 4 bases respectively, with 12 bases between them. Germline lookup yields CDR1 MNHNY and CDR2 SVGAGI (reference sequence). This CDR3 is CASSNGIRTEAFF. In DNA, the CDR3 is TGTGCCAGCAGCAACGGGATCCGCACTGAAGCTTTCTTT.

The chain recombines TRBV10-3 with TRBJ2-1; D might be TRBD2 (6 bases). Germline V gives CDR1 ENHRY, CDR2 SYGVKD. This CDR3 spans 14 amino acids. The V end was cut by 9 bases, the J end by 5 bases, with 17 bases between. The CDR3 protein is CAIQTGLLNNEQFF. In DNA, the CDR3 is TGTGCCATTCAAACGGGACTCCTAAACAATGAGCAGTTCTTC.

This clone was counted between two and nine times. V is TRBV5-1 and J is TRBJ1-5; TRBD1 is a possible D gene (5 bases). Deletions cut 0 bases from V and 3 bases from J, with 13 bases between. The CDR3 is 16 residues long. CDR1 and CDR2 from the germline V gene are SGHRS and YFSETQ. This CDR3 is CASSLAPQGPNQPQHF. The DNA for the CDR3 is TGCGCCAGCAGCTTGGCCCCCCAGGGCCCCAATCAGCCCCAGCATTTT.

V usage is TRBV5-1 and J usage is TRBJ1-3; tentative D call: TRBD1 (6 bases). Trimming stripped 1 base from V and 0 bases from J, with 17 bases between. Per the germline V gene, CDR1 is SGHRS and CDR2 is YFSETQ. The CDR3 covers 18 residues. As DNA, the CDR3 is TGCGCCAGCAGCTTGTCCTCCACAGGGCCCGACTCTGGAAACACCATATATTTT. Translating it yields CASSLSSTGPDSGNTIYF.

The count of this clone is one. The chain carries TRBV11-2 and TRBJ2-2, with 8 bases identical to TRBD1. The CDR3 runs to 15 residues. The V gene end was trimmed by 5 bases and the J gene end by 5 bases; junction bases not matched to a gene: 7. Germline V gene data show CDR1 as SGHAT and CDR2 as FQNNGV. DNA for the CDR3: TGTGCCAGCAGCGCGACAGGGGCGGGGACCGGGGAGCTGTTTTTT. As protein: CASSATGAGTGELFF.

The chain is built from TRBV5-4 and TRBJ1-1; D is unresolved. The germline gives CDR1 SGHNT, CDR2 YYREEE (reference sequence). V lost 4 bases, J lost 0 bases, and 13 bases lay in between. The CDR3 has 15 residues. The CDR3 here is CASSPPGSVNTEAFF. CDR3 nucleotides: TGTGCCAGCAGCCCACCCGGTTCCGTGAACACTGAAGCTTTCTTT.

The chain links TRBV7-2 to TRBJ2-3; D not certain. The CDR3 extends over 16 amino acids. The V end was cut by 3 bases, the J end by 4 bases, with 17 bases between. Germline CDR1 is SGHTA and CDR2 is FQGNSA. DNA of the CDR3: TGTGCCAGCAGCTTCAGTAGCCGCCCTGGCGCAGATACGCAGTATTTT. Protein product: CASSFSSRPGADTQYF.

V usage is TRBV6-5 and J usage is TRBJ1-1; 7 bases match TRBD1. The CDR3 has 14 amino acids. V was pared by 5 bases and J by 2 bases, with 5 bases of the junction left unmatched. The germline gives CDR1 MNHEY, CDR2 SVGAGI. The CDR3 DNA is TGTGCCAGCAGTGGACAGGCGAAAAACACTGAAGCTTTCTTT. Protein product: CASSGQAKNTEAFF.

The chain links TRBV7-2 to TRBJ1-2; D unclear. Germline V CDR1 and CDR2: SGHTA, FQGNSA. V lost 5 bases and J lost 7, with 11 bases in between. The CDR3 totals 12 residues. This chain's CDR3 is CASSPSRGGYTF. The CDR3 nucleotides are TGTGCCAGCAGCCCCTCCCGGGGTGGCTACACCTTC.

Only a few counts were recorded for this clone. The chain carries TRBV7-9 and TRBJ2-1, with 7 bases identical to TRBD2. There are 16 residues in the CDR3. V trimming: 4 bases; J trimming: 0 bases; junction bases outside the gene matches: 6. In germline, CDR1 is SEHNR, CDR2 FQNEAQ (reference sequence). DNA of the CDR3: TGTGCCAGCAGCTCGCGGGCTAGCGGCTCCTACAATGAGCAGTTCTTC. Translated, it gives CASSSRASGSYNEQFF.